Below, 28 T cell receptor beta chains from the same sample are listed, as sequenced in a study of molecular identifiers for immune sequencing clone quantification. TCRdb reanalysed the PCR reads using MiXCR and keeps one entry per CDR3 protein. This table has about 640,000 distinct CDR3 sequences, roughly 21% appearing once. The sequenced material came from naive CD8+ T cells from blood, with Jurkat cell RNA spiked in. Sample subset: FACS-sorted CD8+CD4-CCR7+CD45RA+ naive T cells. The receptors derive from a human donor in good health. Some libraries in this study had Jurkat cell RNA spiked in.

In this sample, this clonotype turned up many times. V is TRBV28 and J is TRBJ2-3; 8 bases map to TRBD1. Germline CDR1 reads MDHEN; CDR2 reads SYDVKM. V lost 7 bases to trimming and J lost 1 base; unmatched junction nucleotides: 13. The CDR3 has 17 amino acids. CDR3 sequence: CASTGHPQDRGTDTQYF. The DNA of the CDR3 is TGTGCCAGCACCGGTCACCCCCAGGACAGGGGCACAGATACGCAGTATTTT.

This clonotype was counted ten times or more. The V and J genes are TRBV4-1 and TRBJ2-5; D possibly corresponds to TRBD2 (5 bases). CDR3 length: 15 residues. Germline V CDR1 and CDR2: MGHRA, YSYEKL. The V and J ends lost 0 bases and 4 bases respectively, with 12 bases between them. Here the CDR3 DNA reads TGCGCCAGCAGCCAAGATCGGGGATTAGGAGAGACCCAGTACTTC. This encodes CASSQDRGLGETQYF.

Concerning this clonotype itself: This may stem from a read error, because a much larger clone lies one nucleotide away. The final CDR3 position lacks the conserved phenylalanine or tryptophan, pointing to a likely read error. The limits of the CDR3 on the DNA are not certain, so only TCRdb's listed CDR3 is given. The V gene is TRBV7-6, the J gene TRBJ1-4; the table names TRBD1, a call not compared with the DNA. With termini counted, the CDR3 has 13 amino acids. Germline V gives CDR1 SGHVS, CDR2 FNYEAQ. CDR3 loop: CASSLDPGSRVFC.

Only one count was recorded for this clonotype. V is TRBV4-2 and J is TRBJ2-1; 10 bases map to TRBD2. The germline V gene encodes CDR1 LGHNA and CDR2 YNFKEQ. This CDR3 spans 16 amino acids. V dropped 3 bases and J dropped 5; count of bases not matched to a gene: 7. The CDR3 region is CASSQYLAGVHNEQFF. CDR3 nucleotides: TGTGCCAGCAGCCAGTATCTAGCGGGAGTCCACAATGAGCAGTTCTTC.

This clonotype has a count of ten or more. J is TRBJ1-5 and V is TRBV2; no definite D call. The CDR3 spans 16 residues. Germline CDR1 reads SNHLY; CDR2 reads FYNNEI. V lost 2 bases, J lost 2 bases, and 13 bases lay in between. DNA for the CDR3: TGTGCCAGCAGTGAACTGAATGCCCGGGGCAATCAGCCCCAGCATTTT. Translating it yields CASSELNARGNQPQHF.

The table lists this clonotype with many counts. CDR3 residues: CASSIPGGAGDTQYF. CDR3 nucleotides: TGTGCCAGCAGTATCCCCGGGGGGGCGGGTGATACGCAGTATTTT. V is TRBV11-2 and J is TRBJ2-3, with 8 bases matching TRBD2. CDR1 and CDR2 (germline): SGHAT, FQNNGV. After removal of 6 bases from V and 6 bases from J, the junction contained 11 bases not matched to a gene. This CDR3 has 15 amino acids.

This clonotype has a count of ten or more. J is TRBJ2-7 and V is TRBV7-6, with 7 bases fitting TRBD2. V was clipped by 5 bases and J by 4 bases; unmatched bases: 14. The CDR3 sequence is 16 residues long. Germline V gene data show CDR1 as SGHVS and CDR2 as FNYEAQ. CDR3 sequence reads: CASSPFAGALGYEQYF. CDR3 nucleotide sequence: TGTGCCAGCAGCCCCTTCGCGGGAGCCTTAGGGTACGAGCAGTACTTC.

CDR3 nucleotide sequence: TGTGCCAGCAGCCTGGCTAGCGGAGAGTACTCCTACAATGAGCAGTTCTTC. Protein product: CASSLASGEYSYNEQFF. J is TRBJ2-1 and V is TRBV7-3; the match to TRBD2 covers 7 bases. CDR1 is SGHTA and CDR2 is FQGTGA in the germline V gene. CDR3 length: 17 residues. With V trimmed by 5 bases and J by 0 bases, 10 bases remained unmatched. The full variable domain, completed using reference TRBV7-3 and TRBJ2-1, is GAGVSQTPSNKVTEKGKYVELRCDPISGHTALYWYRQSLGQGPEFLIYFQGTGAADDSGLPNDRFFAVRPEGSVSTLKIQRTERGDSAVYLCASSLASGEYSYNEQFFGPGTRLTVL.

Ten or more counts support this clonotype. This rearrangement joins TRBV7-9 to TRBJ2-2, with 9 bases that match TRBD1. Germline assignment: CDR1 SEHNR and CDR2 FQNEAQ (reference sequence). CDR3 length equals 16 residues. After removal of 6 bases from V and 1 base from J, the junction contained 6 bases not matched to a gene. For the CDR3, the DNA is TGTGCCAGCAGTGTGCCGGGACAGGGGAACACCGGGGAGCTGTTTTTT. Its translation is CASSVPGQGNTGELFF.

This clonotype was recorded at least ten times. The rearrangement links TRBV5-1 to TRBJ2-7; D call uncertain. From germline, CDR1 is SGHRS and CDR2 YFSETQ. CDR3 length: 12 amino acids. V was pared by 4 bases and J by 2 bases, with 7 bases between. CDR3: CASSANTYEQYF. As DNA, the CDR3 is TGCGCCAGCAGCGCCAACACCTACGAGCAGTACTTC. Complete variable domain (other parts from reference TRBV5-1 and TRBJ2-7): KAGVTQTPRYLIKTRGQQVTLSCSPISGHRSVSWYQQTPGQGLQFLFEYFSETQRNKGNFPGRFSGRQFSNSRSEMNVSTLELGDSALYLCASSANTYEQYFGPGTRLTVT.

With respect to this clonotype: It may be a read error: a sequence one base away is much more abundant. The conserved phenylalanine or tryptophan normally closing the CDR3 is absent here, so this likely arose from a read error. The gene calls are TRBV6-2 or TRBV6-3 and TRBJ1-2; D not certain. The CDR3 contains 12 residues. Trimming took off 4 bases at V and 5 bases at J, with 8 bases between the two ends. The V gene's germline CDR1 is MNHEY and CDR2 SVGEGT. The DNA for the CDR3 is TGTGCCAGCAGTTGGCAGGAATATGGCTACACCCTC. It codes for CASSWQEYGYTL.

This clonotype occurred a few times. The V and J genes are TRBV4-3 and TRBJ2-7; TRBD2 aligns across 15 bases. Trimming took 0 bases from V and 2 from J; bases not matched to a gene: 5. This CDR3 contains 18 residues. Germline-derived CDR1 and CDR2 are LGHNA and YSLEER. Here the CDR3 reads CASSQDRTSGGGAYEQYF. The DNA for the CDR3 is TGCGCCAGCAGCCAAGATCGGACTAGCGGGGGGGGGGCCTACGAGCAGTACTTC.

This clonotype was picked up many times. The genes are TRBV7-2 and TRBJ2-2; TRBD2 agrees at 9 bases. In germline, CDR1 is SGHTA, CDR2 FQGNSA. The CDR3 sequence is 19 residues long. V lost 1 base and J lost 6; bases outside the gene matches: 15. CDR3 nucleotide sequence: TGTGCCAGCAGCTTAGAGCTAGCGGGACTACAAGGTCCACCCGGGGAGCTGTTTTTT. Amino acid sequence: CASSLELAGLQGPPGELFF.

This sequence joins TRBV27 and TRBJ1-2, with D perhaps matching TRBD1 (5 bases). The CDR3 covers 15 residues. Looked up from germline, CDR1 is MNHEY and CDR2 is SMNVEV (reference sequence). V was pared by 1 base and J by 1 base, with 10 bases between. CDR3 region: CASSLLGDGNYGYTF. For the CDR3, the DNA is TGTGCCAGCAGTTTATTAGGGGACGGTAACTATGGCTACACCTTC.

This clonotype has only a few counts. CDR3 coding DNA: TGTGCCAGCAGTCCTTTTGGGACAGAAGACGAGCAGTACTTC. Amino acids: CASSPFGTEDEQYF. This chain uses TRBV27 with TRBJ2-7; 7 bases match TRBD1. Unmatched junction bases numbered 9, after V lost 5 bases and J lost 5 bases. The CDR3 covers 14 residues. Per the germline V gene, CDR1 is MNHEY and CDR2 is SMNVEV (reference sequence).

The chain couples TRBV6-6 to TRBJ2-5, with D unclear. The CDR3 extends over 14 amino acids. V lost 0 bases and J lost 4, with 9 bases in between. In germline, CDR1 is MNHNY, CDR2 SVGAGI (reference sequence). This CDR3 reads CASSYSGSRETQYF. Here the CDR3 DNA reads TGTGCCAGCAGTTACTCGGGTAGCAGAGAGACCCAGTACTTC.

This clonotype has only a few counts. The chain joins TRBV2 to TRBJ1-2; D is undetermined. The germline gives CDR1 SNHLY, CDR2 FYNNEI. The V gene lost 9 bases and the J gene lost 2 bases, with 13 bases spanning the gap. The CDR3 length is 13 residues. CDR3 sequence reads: CARPGEVNYGYTF. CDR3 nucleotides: TGTGCCAGGCCCGGGGAGGTAAACTATGGCTACACCTTC.

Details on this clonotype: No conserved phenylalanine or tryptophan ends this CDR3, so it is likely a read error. CDR3: CASSFGRTNGYTL. The CDR3 nucleotides are TGTGCCAGCAGTTTCGGCAGGACTAATGGCTACACCCTC. The genes are TRBV12-3 or TRBV12-4 and TRBJ1-2; D remains ambiguous. The CDR3 is made up of 13 amino acids. V lost 3 bases and J 6 bases, leaving 11 bases between the germline ends.

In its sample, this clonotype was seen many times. In DNA, the CDR3 is TGCGCCAGCAGCCAGAGTTTGAGCTCCTATAATTCACCCCTCCACTTT. It codes for CASSQSLSSYNSPLHF. This chain links TRBV4-3 with TRBJ1-6, with unresolved D. There are 16 residues in the CDR3. The V and J ends lost 3 bases and 0 bases respectively, with 9 bases between them. Germline values: CDR1 LGHNA, CDR2 YSLEER.

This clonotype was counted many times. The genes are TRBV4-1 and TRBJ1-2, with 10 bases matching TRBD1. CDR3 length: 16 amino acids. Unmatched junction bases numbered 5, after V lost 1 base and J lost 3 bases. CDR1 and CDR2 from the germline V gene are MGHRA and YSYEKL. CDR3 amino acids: CASSQGQGAGDYGYTF. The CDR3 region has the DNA TGCGCCAGCAGCCAAGGACAGGGGGCAGGCGACTATGGCTACACCTTC.

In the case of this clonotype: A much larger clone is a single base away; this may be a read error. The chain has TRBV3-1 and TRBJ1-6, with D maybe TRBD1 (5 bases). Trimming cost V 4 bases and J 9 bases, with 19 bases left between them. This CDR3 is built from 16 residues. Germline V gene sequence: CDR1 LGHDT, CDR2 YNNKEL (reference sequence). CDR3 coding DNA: TGTGCCAGCAGCCGAGATCGGGTGGGGGTCGGTTCACCCCTCCACTTT. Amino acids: CASSRDRVGVGSPLHF.

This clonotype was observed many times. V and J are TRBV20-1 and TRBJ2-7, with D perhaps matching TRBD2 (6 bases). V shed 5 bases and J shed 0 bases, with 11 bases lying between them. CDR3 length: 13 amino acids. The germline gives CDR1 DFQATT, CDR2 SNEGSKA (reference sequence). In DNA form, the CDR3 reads TGCAGTGCTGCGGGAAGGAGCTCCTACGAGCAGTACTTC. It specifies CSAAGRSSYEQYF.

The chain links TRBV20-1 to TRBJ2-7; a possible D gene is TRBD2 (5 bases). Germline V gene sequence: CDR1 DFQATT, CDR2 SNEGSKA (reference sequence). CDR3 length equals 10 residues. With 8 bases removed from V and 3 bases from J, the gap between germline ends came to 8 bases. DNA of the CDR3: TGCAGTTACGGGGACTACGAGCAGTACTTC. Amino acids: CSYGDYEQYF.

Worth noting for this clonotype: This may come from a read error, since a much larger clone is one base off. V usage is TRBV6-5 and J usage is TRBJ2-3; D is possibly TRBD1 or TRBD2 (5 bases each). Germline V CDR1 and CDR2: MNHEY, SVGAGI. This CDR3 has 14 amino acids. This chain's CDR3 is CASEGSGPADTQCF. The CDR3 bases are TGTGCCAGTGAGGGGTCGGGTCCGGCGGATACGCAGTGTTTT.

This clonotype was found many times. The CDR3, as DNA: TGTGCCAGCAGCCCAGATGATGTAGTAATGGGGAACACCGGGGAGCTGTTTTTT. Translated: CASSPDDVVMGNTGELFF. The genes are TRBV7-9 and TRBJ2-2, with D unclear. The CDR3 contains 18 residues. Germline-derived CDR1 and CDR2 are SEHNR and FQNEAQ (reference sequence). V was pared by 5 bases and J by 1 base, with 20 bases between.

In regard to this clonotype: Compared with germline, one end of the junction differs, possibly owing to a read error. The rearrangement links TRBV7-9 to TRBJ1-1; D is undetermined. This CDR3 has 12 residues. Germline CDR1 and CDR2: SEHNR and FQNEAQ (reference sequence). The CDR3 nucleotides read TGTGCCAGCAGCCAGGTGGCCACTGAAGCTCTCTTT. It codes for CASSQVATEALF.

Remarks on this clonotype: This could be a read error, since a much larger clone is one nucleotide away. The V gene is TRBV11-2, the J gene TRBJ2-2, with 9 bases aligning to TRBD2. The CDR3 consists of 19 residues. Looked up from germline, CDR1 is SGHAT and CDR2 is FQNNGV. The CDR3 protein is CAGSLASGLAGINTGELFF. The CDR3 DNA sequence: TGTGCCGGCAGCTTAGCGTCGGGTCTAGCGGGGATAAACACCGGGGAGCTGTTTTTT.

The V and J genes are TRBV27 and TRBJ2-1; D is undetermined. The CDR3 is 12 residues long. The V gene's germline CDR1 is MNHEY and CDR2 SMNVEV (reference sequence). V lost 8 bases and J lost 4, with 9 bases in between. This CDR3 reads CASGYNYNEQFF. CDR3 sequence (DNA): TGTGCCAGCGGATATAATTACAATGAGCAGTTCTTC.